The 29 T cell receptor beta chains in this list originate from one sample, sequenced in a study of T cell responses to AZD1222 COVID-19 vaccine. Profiling relied on immunoSEQ multiplex PCR, and the TCRdb table lists in-frame clones only, not all of them. The sample contains tens of thousands of clones, 90% of which appear only once. The sequences come from peripheral blood, collected on day 0 of AZD1222 vaccination. The receptors originated from an adult in good health.

The chain links TRBV5-5 to TRBJ1-3, with D unresolved. The germline CDR1 and CDR2 sequences are SGHKS and YYEKEE (reference sequence). The V end was cut by 2 bases, the J end by 0 bases, with 9 bases between. The CDR3 consists of 15 residues. This chain's CDR3 is CASSFLSDSGNTIYF. The CDR3 nucleotides are TGTGCCAGCAGCTTCTTGAGCGACTCTGGAAACACCATATATTTT.

The chain uses TRBV7-9 and TRBJ2-3, with TRBD1 matching 11 bases. This CDR3 spans 15 amino acids. Losses at the gene ends were 5 bases for V and 4 bases for J; bases not matched to a gene: 5. From germline, CDR1 is SEHNR and CDR2 FQNEAQ (reference sequence). CDR3 DNA sequence: TGTGCCAGCAGCCCGAGGACAGGGGGCTCAGATACGCAGTATTTT. Translation: CASSPRTGGSDTQYF.

The gene calls are TRBV6-2 or TRBV6-3 and TRBJ2-7; either TRBD1 or TRBD2 may fit D (5 bases each). CDR3 size: 17 residues. V lost 0 bases, J lost 2 bases, and 17 bases lay in between. Germline V lookup: CDR1 MNHEY, CDR2 SVGEGT. CDR3 amino acids: CASSYSEAGTRAYEQYF. Here the CDR3 DNA reads TGTGCCAGCAGTTACTCTGAGGCAGGGACGAGGGCCTACGAGCAGTACTTC.

This chain joins TRBV7-9 and TRBJ2-5; 11 nucleotides line up with TRBD1. The CDR3 runs to 16 residues. V was pared by 7 bases and J by 2 bases, with 9 bases of the junction left unmatched. Germline V gene data show CDR1 as SEHNR and CDR2 as FQNEAQ (reference sequence). The CDR3 region has the DNA TGTGCCAGCATCCAGTCCGGGACAGGGGGACAAGAGACCCAGTACTTC. Protein sequence: CASIQSGTGGQETQYF.

The chain links TRBV11-3 to TRBJ2-7; D is perhaps TRBD2 (6 bases). Between the trimmed V and J ends, which lost 1 base and 6 bases, there was a span of 13 bases. The CDR3 runs to 14 residues. The germline V gene has CDR1 SGHNT and CDR2 YENEEA. Here the CDR3 reads CASSLAAGSGEQYF. The CDR3 DNA reads TGTGCCAGCAGCTTAGCGGCGGGATCTGGCGAGCAGTACTTC.

The chain couples TRBV5-5 to TRBJ1-4, with 10 bases identical to TRBD1. Germline V CDR1 and CDR2: SGHKS, YYEKEE (reference sequence). Germline trimming cut 0 bases from V and 1 base from J; bases unmatched to any gene: 3. The CDR3 spans 17 residues. CDR3 nucleotides: TGTGCCAGCAGCTTGGCGACAGGGGGCGAAACTAATGAAAAACTGTTTTTT. Its translation is CASSLATGGETNEKLFF.

CDR3: CATSFEAGDTQYF. CDR3 coding DNA: TGTGCCACCAGTTTCGAGGCTGGAGATACGCAGTATTTT. This chain links TRBV24-1 with TRBJ2-3; D not certain. Trimming cost V 6 bases and J 5 bases, with 11 bases left between them. The CDR3 consists of 13 residues. Per germline, CDR1 KGHDR and CDR2 SFDVKD.

This clone is a singleton in its sample. The chain combines TRBV7-2 with TRBJ1-1; D gene ambiguous. Per the germline V gene, CDR1 is SGHTA and CDR2 is FQGNSA. The germline V and J ends were trimmed by 3 bases and 4 bases, with 12 bases remaining between them. CDR3 length: 14 amino acids. The CDR3 coding sequence is TGTGCCAGCAGCTTCGTCGGGCAGCTCACTGAAGCTTTCTTT. Its translation: CASSFVGQLTEAFF.

This clone was found once. The chain employs TRBV29-1 and TRBJ2-3; D gene ambiguous. The germline gives CDR1 SQVTM, CDR2 ANQGSEA. V lost 0 bases, J lost 2 bases, and 15 bases lay in between. The length of the CDR3 is 16 residues. The CDR3 spells CSVEDVAAQSTDTQYF. The CDR3 nucleotides read TGCAGCGTTGAAGATGTTGCAGCCCAATCCACAGATACGCAGTATTTT.

The gene calls are TRBV11-3 and TRBJ2-2; TRBD1 aligns across 7 bases. There are 15 residues in the CDR3. V shed 5 bases and J 7 bases; nucleotides not matched to a gene: 10. Germline CDR1 is SGHNT and CDR2 is YENEEA. The CDR3 DNA is TGTGCCAGCAGCACCAGGACAGGACGAATCGGGGAGCTGTTTTTT. It translates to CASSTRTGRIGELFF.

This chain links TRBV9 with TRBJ2-1; 9 bases align to TRBD2. Trimming cost V 4 bases and J 9 bases; bases outside gene matches: 8. The CDR3 runs 14 residues. Germline CDR1 SGDLS, CDR2 YYNGEE. The CDR3 region is CASSPLAGQGEQFF. In DNA, the CDR3 is TGTGCCAGCAGCCCCCTAGCGGGGCAGGGTGAGCAGTTCTTC.

The chain has TRBV4-2 and TRBJ1-2, with TRBD1 identical over 8 bases. V was clipped by 1 base and J by 3 bases; unmatched bases: 10. Germline CDR1 and CDR2: LGHNA and YNFKEQ. This CDR3 spans 17 amino acids. CDR3 sequence: CASSQVIQQGGDYGYTF. CDR3 bases: TGTGCCAGCAGCCAAGTGATTCAACAGGGGGGAGACTATGGCTACACCTTC.

This sequence joins TRBV30 and TRBJ1-1; perhaps TRBD1 as D (6 bases). The V gene's germline CDR1 is GTSNPN and CDR2 SVGIG (reference sequence). The V gene lost 2 bases and the J gene lost 6 bases, with 19 bases spanning the gap. The CDR3 sequence is 15 residues long. CDR3: CAWSRSIQGGPEAFF. As DNA, the CDR3 is TGTGCCTGGAGTCGATCAATACAGGGAGGGCCTGAAGCTTTCTTT.

The chain links TRBV3-1 (or the pseudogene TRBV3-2) to TRBJ1-1, with TRBD1 as a possible D gene (6 bases). The V and J ends lost 2 bases and 6 bases respectively, with 13 bases between them. The CDR3 has 14 residues. Looked up from germline, CDR1 is LGHDT and CDR2 is YNNKEL (reference sequence). The CDR3, as DNA: TGTGCCAGCAGCCAATCCGGCAGGGGTGCTGAAGCTTTCTTT. It encodes CASSQSGRGAEAFF.

The chain combines TRBV19 with TRBJ2-1, with D perhaps TRBD1 (6 bases). The germline V gene has CDR1 LNHDA and CDR2 SQIVND (reference sequence). CDR3 length equals 14 residues. Trimming pared 5 bases from V and 12 bases from J, leaving 20 bases between. Here the CDR3 DNA reads TGTGCCAGTAGTGTTTCACTGGCCGCAGGGGTGCAGTTCTTC. Translating gives CASSVSLAAGVQFF.

The chain combines TRBV28 with TRBJ2-3; D ambiguous. Between the trimmed V and J ends, which lost 5 bases and 6 bases, there was a span of 21 bases. The CDR3 totals 16 residues. CDR1 MDHEN and CDR2 SYDVKM come from the germline V gene. The CDR3 here is CASSKTPLPMPDTQYF. The CDR3 coding sequence is TGTGCCAGCAGTAAAACGCCACTACCTATGCCGGATACGCAGTATTTT.

The chain links TRBV6-5 to TRBJ2-4; maybe TRBD2 (6 bases). V lost 0 bases, J lost 0 bases, and 9 bases lay in between. The CDR3 length is 16 residues. The V gene's germline CDR1 is MNHEY and CDR2 SVGAGI. The CDR3 here is CASSYSGGLAKNIQYF. Written as DNA, the CDR3 is TGTGCCAGCAGTTACTCGGGGGGACTAGCCAAAAACATTCAGTACTTC.

The CDR3 DNA sequence: TGCAGTGCTAGTTTAACTAGCGGTCACAATGAGCAGTTCTTC. Translated: CSASLTSGHNEQFF. The J gene is TRBJ2-1, the V gene TRBV20-1, with 8 nucleotides matching TRBD2. CDR1 is DFQATT, CDR2 SNEGSKA, per germline (reference sequence). Unmatched junction bases numbered 6, after V lost 3 bases and J lost 5 bases. The CDR3 totals 14 residues.

The chain uses TRBV9 and TRBJ1-4, with D possibly matching TRBD1 (5 bases). The CDR3 extends over 14 amino acids. V was pared by 2 bases and J by 1 base, with 6 bases between. Germline CDR1 and CDR2: SGDLS and YYNGEE. CDR3: CASSVGGTNEKLFF. DNA for the CDR3: TGTGCCAGCAGCGTCGGGGGAACTAATGAAAAACTGTTTTTT.

This clone was observed a handful of times. The J gene is TRBJ2-7, the V gene TRBV4-2; a weak D match, TRBD2 (6 bases). The germline V gene encodes CDR1 LGHNA and CDR2 YNFKEQ. The CDR3 extends over 15 amino acids. V was clipped by 0 bases and J by 3 bases, with 12 bases between them. The CDR3 coding sequence is TGTGCCAGCAGCCAAGACCGGGACTTTTACTACGAGCAGTACTTC. It is translated as CASSQDRDFYYEQYF.

Notes on this clone: The same CDR3 is also encoded by other DNA sequences in this sample. The gene calls are TRBV7-2 and TRBJ2-1, with D perhaps assigned TRBD1 or TRBD2 (5 bases each). V gave up 3 bases and J gave up 5 bases, with 8 bases separating them. There are 13 residues in the CDR3. The germline V gene has CDR1 SGHTA and CDR2 FQGNSA. The CDR3 region is CASSLGTNNEQFF. In DNA form, the CDR3 reads TGTGCCAGCAGCTTGGGGACGAACAATGAGCAGTTCTTC.

The J gene is TRBJ1-6, the V gene TRBV25-1, with 7 nucleotides matching TRBD1. There are 13 residues in the CDR3. Germline values: CDR1 MGHDK, CDR2 SYGVNS. Trimming removed 8 bases from V and 7 bases from J; junction bases left unmatched: 5. The chain's CDR3 is CASRQGFNSPLHF. CDR3 DNA: TGTGCCAGCCGACAGGGTTTCAATTCACCCCTCCACTTT.

This rearrangement joins TRBV20-1 to TRBJ1-1; 8 positions agree with TRBD1. Trimming took 3 bases from V and 1 from J; bases not matched to a gene: 4. Germline loops: CDR1 DFQATT, CDR2 SNEGSKA (reference sequence). The CDR3 covers 14 residues. The CDR3 bases are TGCAGTGCTAGTCCGGACAGGGCGAACACTGAAGCTTTCTTT. Its protein is CSASPDRANTEAFF.

The genes are TRBV2 and TRBJ1-5; weak D call: TRBD1 (6 bases). V was pared by 6 bases and J by 0 bases, with 12 bases between. The CDR3 covers 15 residues. Germline V gives CDR1 SNHLY, CDR2 FYNNEI. In DNA form, the CDR3 reads TGTGCCAGCAGGTCCAGGGGATATAGCAATCAGCCCCAGCATTTT. Its translation: CASRSRGYSNQPQHF.

This sequence joins TRBV27 and TRBJ2-5, with unresolved D. With 0 bases removed from V and 2 bases from J, the gap between germline ends came to 4 bases. The CDR3 sequence is 13 residues long. Per the germline V gene, CDR1 is MNHEY and CDR2 is SMNVEV (reference sequence). The CDR3 DNA reads as TGTGCCAGCAGTTTATCAGGACAAGAGACCCAGTACTTC. This gives the protein CASSLSGQETQYF.

The chain joins TRBV3-1 (or the pseudogene TRBV3-2) to TRBJ1-2; D is unclear. Germline CDR1 and CDR2: LGHDT and YNNKEL (reference sequence). V lost 7 bases, J lost 1 base, and 10 bases lay in between. CDR3 size: 13 residues. CDR3 region: CASKAQGNYGYTF. In nucleotides, the CDR3 is TGTGCCAGCAAGGCCCAAGGTAACTATGGCTACACCTTC.

The chain recombines TRBV11-3 with TRBJ1-4; D is uncertain. CDR1 is SGHNT, CDR2 YENEEA, per germline. With 1 base removed from V and 7 bases from J, the gap between germline ends came to 7 bases. The CDR3 has 13 residues. DNA for the CDR3: TGTGCCAGCAGCTTAGTTTGGGGTGAAAAACTGTTTTTT. It codes for CASSLVWGEKLFF. Drawing the rest from reference TRBV11-3 and TRBJ1-4, the complete variable domain is EAGVVQSPRYKIIEKKQPVAFWCNPISGHNTLYWYLQNLGQGPELLIRYENEEAVDDSQLPKDRFSAERLKGVDSTLKIQPAELGDSAVYLCASSLVWGEKLFFGSGTQLSVL.

The V and J genes are TRBV10-3 and TRBJ1-2, with D possibly TRBD1 on 6 matching bases. CDR1 ENHRY and CDR2 SYGVKD come from the germline V gene. V lost 0 bases and J 0 bases, leaving 8 bases between the germline ends. CDR3 length: 15 residues. Here the CDR3 DNA reads TGTGCCATCAGTGAGTCGCCAGGGGCTAACTATGGCTACACCTTC. It translates to CAISESPGANYGYTF.

The V gene is TRBV12-3 or TRBV12-4, the J gene TRBJ2-1; D not certain. Deletions cut 6 bases from V and 6 bases from J, with 6 bases between. CDR3 size: 11 residues. CDR3 amino acids: CASRQLNEQFF. The CDR3 DNA reads TGTGCCAGCAGACAACTCAATGAGCAGTTCTTC.